A single T cell receptor beta chain is shown here with its context. The CDR3 runs 14 residues. Between the trimmed V and J ends, which lost 3 bases and 0 bases, there was a span of 9 bases. Per the germline V gene, CDR1 is DFQATT and CDR2 is SNEGSKA (reference sequence). This sample was taken from a study of T-cell reconstitution after alpha-beta-depleted transplantation in children. Molecular barcoding with unique molecular identifiers was used for the TCRbeta library. TCRdb reprocessed the PCR reads with MiXCR, giving one entry per CDR3 protein. In the table there are around 600,000 distinct CDR3 sequences, roughly 17% of which are singletons.

The material sequenced was PBMCs from the stem cell graft donor, taken from the stem cell graft. The chain couples TRBV20-1 to TRBJ1-3; D gene ambiguous. The TCR comes from a human donor who donated a stem cell graft to a child with acute myeloid leukemia. The CDR3, as DNA: TGCAGTGCTAGCAACGCTATCTCTGGAAACACCATATATTTT. Protein sequence: CSASNAISGNTIYF.